These T cell receptor beta chains were read from a single sample in a study of molecular identifiers for immune sequencing clone quantification. MiXCR was run by TCRdb on the PCR reads, yielding one entry per CDR3 protein. The sample contains approximately 670,000 distinct CDR3 sequences, approximately 20% of which appear only once. The specimen sequenced was naive CD8+ T cells from blood, with Jurkat cell RNA spiked in. The source of these receptors is a human donor in good health. Some libraries in this study had Jurkat cell RNA spiked in. CDR3s include the opening cysteine and the closing phenylalanine or tryptophan. Fields, in order: V gene, clone size, CDR3 length, J gene, CDR3 protein. Expanded clones get a size class; other rows say once, few or many, or leave the size out.

V gene: TRBV7-9
clone size: many
CDR3 length: 12
J gene: TRBJ1-1
CDR3 protein: CASSPEGQEAFF

V gene: TRBV12-3/TRBV12-4
clone size: NA
CDR3 length: 13
J gene: TRBJ2-5
CDR3 protein: CASSLTGVWTQYF

V gene: TRBV5-1
clone size: few
CDR3 length: 14
J gene: TRBJ2-2
CDR3 protein: CASSLVAGTGELFF

V gene: TRBV5-6
clone size: many
CDR3 length: 15
J gene: TRBJ2-7
CDR3 protein: CASGTRGSFAYEQYF

V gene: TRBV11-2
clone size: NA
CDR3 length: 14
J gene: TRBJ2-7
CDR3 protein: CASSLGGLPCEQYF

V gene: TRBV3-1
clone size: many
CDR3 length: 15
J gene: TRBJ2-7
CDR3 protein: CASSQRTSGRYEQYF

V gene: TRBV4-3
clone size: NA
CDR3 length: 17
J gene: TRBJ2-1
CDR3 protein: CASSQSSGPPSYNEQFF

V gene: TRBV9
clone size: NA
CDR3 length: 15
J gene: TRBJ2-2
CDR3 protein: CASGGGLESTGELFF

V gene: TRBV27
clone size: many
CDR3 length: 13
J gene: TRBJ1-1
CDR3 protein: CASSHTGNTEAFF

V gene: TRBV30
clone size: many
CDR3 length: 13
J gene: TRBJ2-7
CDR3 protein: CAWSVLRGYEQYF

V gene: TRBV4-1
clone size: many
CDR3 length: 13
J gene: TRBJ1-5
CDR3 protein: CASSQNRDQPQHF

V gene: TRBV6-6
clone size: many
CDR3 length: 16
J gene: TRBJ1-4
CDR3 protein: CASSPYRRTTNEKLFF

V gene: TRBV28
clone size: many
CDR3 length: 13
J gene: TRBJ1-1
CDR3 protein: CASSFNLNTEAFF

V gene: TRBV19
clone size: many
CDR3 length: 13
J gene: TRBJ2-4
CDR3 protein: CASSNPGEDIQYF

V gene: TRBV21-1
clone size: many
CDR3 length: 15
J gene: TRBJ2-3
CDR3 protein: CASSKGQGATDTQYF

V gene: TRBV4-2
clone size: many
CDR3 length: 19
J gene: TRBJ2-2
CDR3 protein: CASSQLPGLAGGPAGELFF

V gene: TRBV12-3/TRBV12-4
clone size: NA
CDR3 length: 14
J gene: TRBJ1-1
CDR3 protein: CASSLEIVGEVAFF

V gene: TRBV19
clone size: NA
CDR3 length: 15
J gene: TRBJ2-3
CDR3 protein: CASSIGGRVSDTQYF

V gene: TRBV14
clone size: many
CDR3 length: 16
J gene: TRBJ2-3
CDR3 protein: CASTLGLAGSTDTQYF

V gene: TRBV28
clone size: many
CDR3 length: 15
J gene: TRBJ1-1
CDR3 protein: CASSLVQGMNTEAFF

V gene: TRBV12-3/TRBV12-4
clone size: few
CDR3 length: 14
J gene: TRBJ2-7
CDR3 protein: CASSWAEGSYEQYF

V gene: TRBV7-9
clone size: few
CDR3 length: 11
J gene: TRBJ2-7
CDR3 protein: CASSRPGEQYF

V gene: TRBV3-1
clone size: many
CDR3 length: 15
J gene: TRBJ1-1
CDR3 protein: CASSHLGTGIPEAFF

V gene: TRBV7-9
clone size: few
CDR3 length: 18
J gene: TRBJ2-1
CDR3 protein: CASSPPSSGGVSYNEQFF

V gene: TRBV27
clone size: NA
CDR3 length: 11
J gene: TRBJ2-5
CDR3 protein: CASGPAETQYF

V gene: TRBV6-2/TRBV6-3
clone size: many
CDR3 length: 16
J gene: TRBJ1-6
CDR3 protein: CASSYSRNSHNSPLHF

V gene: TRBV5-1
clone size: many
CDR3 length: 13
J gene: TRBJ2-1
CDR3 protein: CASSLGGYNEQFF

V gene: TRBV7-2
clone size: few
CDR3 length: 15
J gene: TRBJ2-2
CDR3 protein: CASSLGDFGTGELFF

V gene: TRBV27
clone size: many
CDR3 length: 13
J gene: TRBJ1-5
CDR3 protein: CASSADRGQPQHF

V gene: TRBV24-1
clone size: NA
CDR3 length: 14
J gene: TRBJ1-5
CDR3 protein: CAASSANSNQPKHF

V gene: TRBV3-2
clone size: few
CDR3 length: 18
J gene: TRBJ1-2
CDR3 protein: CASSQEVAGPPIAYGYTF

V gene: TRBV9
clone size: NA
CDR3 length: 16
J gene: TRBJ2-7
CDR3 protein: CASSPNSGRAPYEQYF